Listed here are 31 T cell receptor beta chains from one sample, sequenced in a study of control samples from healthy donors and cancer patients. Sequenced by immunoSEQ multiplex PCR; TCRdb stores in-frame clones only, minus some. The data show roughly 80,000 clones, roughly 90% seen once. The sequencing input was PBMCs. These TCRs come from a woman aged 55-70 years with head and neck cancer.

The chain links TRBV6-5 to TRBJ2-7; D perhaps matches TRBD1 (5 bases). Germline V gene lookup returns CDR1 MNHEY and CDR2 SVGAGI. The CDR3 totals 15 residues. Deletions cut 0 bases from V and 3 bases from J, with 12 bases between. The CDR3 loop is CASSYSMTAGYEQYF. CDR3 sequence (DNA): TGTGCCAGCAGTTACTCGATGACAGCAGGCTACGAGCAGTACTTC.

The CDR3 is CASSLALTGGHGYTF. DNA for the CDR3: TGTGCCAGCAGCTTAGCCCTAACAGGGGGCCATGGCTACACCTTC. The chain carries TRBV7-9 and TRBJ1-2, with 9 positions matching TRBD1. The CDR3 covers 15 residues. Germline V gives CDR1 SEHNR, CDR2 FQNEAQ (reference sequence). Trimming at V came to 0 bases and at J to 6 bases, leaving 5 bases not matched to a gene.

In its sample, this clone was seen once. The V and J genes are TRBV28 and TRBJ2-2; 13 bases are shared with TRBD2. This CDR3 has 14 residues. In germline, CDR1 is MDHEN, CDR2 SYDVKM. The CDR3 sequence is CAGTSGTNTGELFF. The CDR3 bases are TGTGCTGGGACTAGCGGGACTAACACCGGGGAGCTGTTTTTT. The variable domain in full, with the rest retrieved from reference TRBV28 and TRBJ2-2, is DVKVTQSSRYLVKRTGEKVFLECVQDMDHENMFWYRQDPGLGLRLIYFSYDVKMKEKGDIPEGYSVSREKKERFSLILESASTNQTSMYLCAGTSGTNTGELFFGEGSRLTVL.

The genes are TRBV28 and TRBJ2-7, with 10 bases that match TRBD1. V shed 6 bases, J shed 7 bases, and the junction held 6 bases outside the gene matches. The length of the CDR3 is 13 residues. Looked up from germline, CDR1 is MDHEN and CDR2 is SYDVKM. For the CDR3, the DNA is TGTGCCAGCAGGTCTAGGACAGGGGGAGAGCAGTACTTC. Translation: CASRSRTGGEQYF.

The chain recombines TRBV3-1 (or the pseudogene TRBV3-2) with TRBJ1-1; D gene ambiguous. Looked up from germline, CDR1 is LGHDT and CDR2 is YNNKEL (reference sequence). The CDR3 sequence is 14 residues long. V was clipped by 1 base and J by 1 base, with 7 bases between them. The CDR3 is CASSQVRANTEAFF. The DNA for the CDR3 is TGTGCCAGCAGCCAAGTCAGAGCGAACACTGAAGCTTTCTTT.

V gene TRBV7-9 combines with J gene TRBJ2-3; 11 nucleotides match TRBD2. The V gene end was trimmed by 3 bases and the J gene end by 13 bases; junction bases not matched to a gene: 18. CDR1 is SEHNR, CDR2 FQNEAQ, per germline (reference sequence). CDR3 length: 17 residues. As DNA, the CDR3 is TGTGCCAGCAGCTTTATCTGGCCTAGCGGGGGGCCCCATGATGAGTATTTT. Protein sequence: CASSFIWPSGGPHDEYF.

The J gene is TRBJ1-1, the V gene TRBV21-1; the table's D call, TRBD1, was not checked against the DNA. TRBV21-1 is a pseudogene locus. The CDR3 totals 15 residues. CDR3 loop: CASSYRDRGCTEAFF. CDR3 sequence (DNA): TGTGCCAGCAGCTACCGGGACAGGGGGTGCACTGAAGCTTTCTTT.

This chain links TRBV7-8 with TRBJ2-1; a possible D gene is TRBD2 (6 bases). The CDR3 consists of 15 residues. V gave up 3 bases and J gave up 3 bases, with 12 bases separating them. From germline, CDR1 is SGHVS and CDR2 FQNEAQ. The CDR3 DNA sequence: TGTGCCAGCAGCTTTGAAGCGGGTTACTACAATGAGCAGTTCTTC. It codes for CASSFEAGYYNEQFF. Full variable domain (rest looked up from reference TRBV7-8 and TRBJ2-1): GAGVSQSPRYKVAKRGQDVALRCDPISGHVSLFWYQQALGQGPEFLTYFQNEAQLDKSGLPSDRFFAERPEGSVSTLKIQRTQQEDSAVYLCASSFEAGYYNEQFFGPGTRLTVL.

V gene TRBV5-1 combines with J gene TRBJ2-2; D gene unclear. Trimming pared 1 base from V and 1 base from J, leaving 8 bases between. The CDR3 has 15 residues. Germline CDR1 reads SGHRS; CDR2 reads YFSETQ. The CDR3 loop reads CASSLIVQNTGELFF. Here the CDR3 DNA reads TGCGCCAGCAGCTTGATCGTCCAGAACACCGGGGAGCTGTTTTTT.

The chain recombines TRBV3-1 (or the pseudogene TRBV3-2) with TRBJ2-7; possible D gene TRBD2, 6 bases. V lost 4 bases, J lost 3 bases, and 10 bases lay in between. The CDR3 is 13 residues long. Per germline, CDR1 LGHDT and CDR2 YNNKEL (reference sequence). The chain's CDR3 is CASSRGDFYEQYF. The CDR3 DNA reads TGTGCCAGCAGCCGAGGGGACTTCTACGAGCAGTACTTC.

The chain uses TRBV7-3 and TRBJ2-5, with 13 positions matching TRBD2. This CDR3 is 15 amino acids long. The V gene's germline CDR1 is SGHTA and CDR2 FQGTGA. The junction had 4 bases not matched to a gene; V was cut back by 4 bases and J by 5 bases. The chain's CDR3 is CASSWTSGSVETQYF. The CDR3 coding sequence is TGTGCCAGCAGCTGGACTAGCGGGAGCGTGGAGACCCAGTACTTC. The variable domain in full, with the rest retrieved from reference TRBV7-3 and TRBJ2-5, is GAGVSQTPSNKVTEKGKYVELRCDPISGHTALYWYRQSLGQGPEFLIYFQGTGAADDSGLPNDRFFAVRPEGSVSTLKIQRTERGDSAVYLCASSWTSGSVETQYFGPGTRLLVL.

The V and J genes are TRBV2 and TRBJ1-4; D perhaps matches TRBD1 (6 bases). V lost 5 bases and J 4 bases, leaving 11 bases between the germline ends. CDR3 length: 14 residues. Germline V gene data show CDR1 as SNHLY and CDR2 as FYNNEI. CDR3 coding DNA: TGTGCCAGCAGTCCTGACAGGAGTAATGAAAAACTGTTTTTT. As protein: CASSPDRSNEKLFF.

The chain joins TRBV18 to TRBJ2-7; TRBD2 matches at 8 bases. The V segment lost 3 bases and the J segment 3 bases; nucleotides outside the gene matches: 10. This CDR3 has 16 amino acids. Looked up from germline, CDR1 is KGHSH and CDR2 is LQKENI. The CDR3 bases are TGTGCCAGCTCACCCGTACAGCGGGAGCTTCGCTACGAGCAGTACTTC. It is translated as CASSPVQRELRYEQYF.

This chain links TRBV29-1 with TRBJ2-2; D is possibly TRBD1 or TRBD2 (6 bases each). This CDR3 contains 14 residues. V lost 4 bases to trimming and J lost 6 bases, with 15 bases between them. Germline CDR1 and CDR2: SQVTM and ANQGSEA. CDR3: CSVVTGGQAGELFF. CDR3 nucleotides: TGCAGCGTTGTCACTGGGGGGCAGGCCGGGGAGCTGTTTTTT.

A word on this clone: The junction does not match germline at one end; this may be a read error. The chain couples TRBV18 to TRBJ2-7, with D possibly matching TRBD2 (5 bases). From germline, CDR1 is KGHSH and CDR2 LQKENI. CDR3 length: 15 residues. The CDR3 loop is CASSSPPDGTYEQYF. The CDR3 DNA is TGTGCCAGCTCATCACCGCCTGACGGGACCTACGAGCAGTACTTC.

The V gene is TRBV18, the J gene TRBJ2-3, with a weak D call TRBD1 (6 bases). The CDR3 runs 12 residues. Germline values: CDR1 KGHSH, CDR2 LQKENI. V was clipped by 5 bases and J by 5 bases, with 8 bases between them. The CDR3 sequence: CASSSQGDTQYF. The CDR3 DNA reads as TGTGCCAGCTCATCACAGGGAGATACGCAGTATTTT.

The gene calls are TRBV5-1 and TRBJ2-1; D ambiguous. The V gene lost 4 bases and the J gene lost 2 bases, with 10 bases spanning the gap. From germline, CDR1 is SGHRS and CDR2 YFSETQ. The CDR3 runs to 14 residues. CDR3 in amino acids: CASSPSRAYNEQFF. The CDR3 bases are TGCGCCAGCAGCCCCTCTCGGGCCTACAATGAGCAGTTCTTC.

CDR3 nucleotides: TGTGCCAGCAGCGTAGGGAGCGGGAGGTCGAATGAGCAGTTCTTC. This sequence encodes CASSVGSGRSNEQFF. The J gene is TRBJ2-1, the V gene TRBV9; 9 nucleotides line up with TRBD2. J gave up 7 bases and V 0 bases, and 5 bases lay outside the gene matches. In germline, CDR1 is SGDLS, CDR2 YYNGEE. The CDR3 extends over 15 amino acids.

The chain employs TRBV29-1 and TRBJ2-5; 11 nucleotides match TRBD1. There are 14 residues in the CDR3. V lost 6 bases, J lost 5 bases, and 8 bases stayed unmatched. Germline assignment: CDR1 SQVTM and CDR2 ANQGSEA. The CDR3 spells CSVAGTGGWETQYF. CDR3 DNA: TGCAGCGTGGCCGGGACAGGGGGTTGGGAGACCCAGTACTTC.

This chain links TRBV30 with TRBJ2-2; 12 nucleotides align to TRBD2. The germline V gene encodes CDR1 GTSNPN and CDR2 SVGIG (reference sequence). The CDR3 has 16 residues. With 0 bases clipped from V and 8 bases from J, the junction kept 7 bases outside the gene matches. The chain's CDR3 is CAWSVLAGGRWGELFF. The DNA of the CDR3 is TGTGCCTGGAGTGTACTAGCGGGAGGTCGTTGGGGGGAGCTGTTTTTT.

The genes are TRBV18 and TRBJ2-2; 8 nucleotides agree with TRBD1. The CDR3 runs 15 residues. Germline CDR1 is KGHSH and CDR2 is LQKENI. The ends lost 2 bases at V and 4 bases at J; junction bases unmatched: 3. The DNA for the CDR3 is TGTGCCAGCTCACCAGCAGGACAGGGCACCGGGGAGCTGTTTTTT. It is translated as CASSPAGQGTGELFF.

The V gene is TRBV5-8, the J gene TRBJ2-6; 8 bases are a match to TRBD1. The V and J ends lost 7 bases and 5 bases, in that order; junction bases with no gene match: 20. Germline V lookup: CDR1 SGHTS, CDR2 YDEGEE. The CDR3 runs to 19 residues. The CDR3, as DNA: TGTGCCAGCTCCCAGGGACAGGTTTTAAGCGGCCCTAGGGCCAACGTCCTGACTTTC. It is translated as CASSQGQVLSGPRANVLTF.

This chain uses TRBV7-8 with TRBJ2-7; TRBD2 matches 11 bases. The CDR3 consists of 15 residues. Germline CDR1 and CDR2: SGHVS and FQNEAQ. V lost 4 bases, J lost 6 bases, and 8 bases stayed unmatched. The CDR3 here is CASSSLAGVSGEQYF. The DNA of the CDR3 is TGTGCCAGCAGCTCACTAGCGGGAGTCTCCGGCGAGCAGTACTTC.

The V gene is TRBV5-6, the J gene TRBJ2-6; 9 bases line up with TRBD1. This CDR3 has 17 residues. V shed 1 base and J 2 bases; nucleotides not matched to a gene: 4. Germline V gene data show CDR1 as SGHDT and CDR2 as YYEEEE. The CDR3 sequence: CASSLLTGGTGANVLTF. The CDR3 bases are TGTGCCAGCAGCTTGCTAACAGGGGGCACTGGGGCCAACGTCCTGACTTTC.

The chain joins TRBV12-5 to TRBJ2-7, with 12 bases matching TRBD2. This CDR3 is 17 amino acids long. The V gene's germline CDR1 is LGHNT and CDR2 FRNRAP. V gave up 1 base and J gave up 1 base; unmatched junction bases: 5. For the CDR3, the DNA is TGTGCTAGTGGTTTGGACCTGACTAGCGGGGGTTCCTACGAGCAGTACTTC. This gives the protein CASGLDLTSGGSYEQYF.

The rearrangement uses TRBV7-2 and TRBJ2-3, with TRBD2 matching 10 bases. The CDR3 has 15 residues. Germline assignment: CDR1 SGHTA and CDR2 FQGNSA. J gave up 7 bases and V 7 bases, and 11 bases lay outside the gene matches. The CDR3 protein is CASTLSSGSSYTQYF. The CDR3 nucleotides are TGTGCCAGCACCCTGTCTAGCGGGAGTAGTTATACGCAGTATTTT.

This clone is medium-sized (0.01 to 0.1%) by share. J is TRBJ2-1 and V is TRBV3-1 (or the pseudogene TRBV3-2); 8 nucleotides agree with TRBD2. CDR1 and CDR2 from the germline V gene are LGHDT and YNNKEL (reference sequence). Losses at the gene ends were 4 bases for V and 7 bases for J; bases not matched to a gene: 3. CDR3 size: 13 residues. CDR3 DNA: TGTGCCAGCAGCCTAGCGGGACCGAATGAGCAGTTCTTC. It is translated as CASSLAGPNEQFF.

J is TRBJ2-1 and V is TRBV9; a weak D match, TRBD2 (7 bases). The CDR3 spans 17 residues. Germline values: CDR1 SGDLS, CDR2 YYNGEE. With 3 bases removed from V and 1 base from J, the gap between germline ends came to 17 bases. CDR3: CASSERGGFVSYNEQFF. DNA for the CDR3: TGTGCCAGCAGCGAAAGGGGGGGTTTTGTTTCCTACAATGAGCAGTTCTTC.

The J gene is TRBJ2-7, the V gene TRBV4-1, with D possibly being TRBD2 (6 bases). Trimming removed 3 bases at V and 2 bases at J, with 11 bases between. CDR1 MGHRA and CDR2 YSYEKL come from the germline V gene. This CDR3 has 14 residues. The CDR3 DNA is TGCGCCAGCAGCCAGGAGGGACCGCCCTACGAGCAGTACTTC. Protein product: CASSQEGPPYEQYF.

The chain is built from TRBV19 and TRBJ2-7; 9 bases line up with TRBD2. CDR1 is LNHDA, CDR2 SQIVND, per germline (reference sequence). The CDR3 runs to 15 residues. The J segment lost 7 bases and the V segment lost 8 bases, leaving 15 bases of the junction unmatched. CDR3 residues: CASRTTGLADGEQYF. The CDR3 DNA reads TGTGCCAGTCGAACAACGGGACTAGCCGATGGGGAGCAGTACTTC.

The genes are TRBV6-6 and TRBJ2-2; TRBD2 aligns across 9 bases. Per the germline V gene, CDR1 is MNHNY and CDR2 is SVGAGI (reference sequence). Trimming at V came to 6 bases and at J to 6 bases, leaving 8 bases not matched to a gene. CDR3 length: 15 amino acids. Written as DNA, the CDR3 is TGTGCCAGCAGCCCCGGGACTAGCCCCCCCGGGGAGCTGTTTTTT. It specifies CASSPGTSPPGELFF.